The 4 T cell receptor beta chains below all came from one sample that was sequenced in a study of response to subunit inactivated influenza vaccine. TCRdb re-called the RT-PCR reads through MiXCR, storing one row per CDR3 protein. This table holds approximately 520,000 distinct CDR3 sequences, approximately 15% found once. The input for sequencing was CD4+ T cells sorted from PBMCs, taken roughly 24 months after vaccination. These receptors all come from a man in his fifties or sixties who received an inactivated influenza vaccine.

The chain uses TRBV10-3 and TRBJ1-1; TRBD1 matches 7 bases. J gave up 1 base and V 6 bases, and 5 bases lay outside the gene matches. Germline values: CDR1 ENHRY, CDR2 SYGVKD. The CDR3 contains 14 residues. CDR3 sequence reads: CAIRTGTENTEAFF. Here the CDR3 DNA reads TGTGCCATCAGGACCGGGACAGAGAACACTGAAGCTTTCTTT.

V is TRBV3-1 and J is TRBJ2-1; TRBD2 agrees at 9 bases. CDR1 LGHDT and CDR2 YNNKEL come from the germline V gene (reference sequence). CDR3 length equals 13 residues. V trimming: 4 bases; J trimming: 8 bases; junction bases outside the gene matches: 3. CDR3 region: CASSPWTSDEQFF. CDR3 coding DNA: TGTGCCAGCAGCCCTTGGACTAGCGATGAGCAGTTCTTC.

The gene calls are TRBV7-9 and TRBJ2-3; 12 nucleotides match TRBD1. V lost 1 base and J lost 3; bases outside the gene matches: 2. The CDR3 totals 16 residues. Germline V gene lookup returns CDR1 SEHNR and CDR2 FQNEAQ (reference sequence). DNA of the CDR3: TGTGCCAGCAGCTTAGTGGGACAGGGGGCAACAGATACGCAGTATTTT. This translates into CASSLVGQGATDTQYF.

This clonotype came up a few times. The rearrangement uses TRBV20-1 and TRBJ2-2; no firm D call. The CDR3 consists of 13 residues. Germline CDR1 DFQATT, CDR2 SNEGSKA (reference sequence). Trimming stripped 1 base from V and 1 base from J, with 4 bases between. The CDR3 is CSARVQNTGELFF. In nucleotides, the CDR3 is TGCAGTGCTAGAGTGCAGAACACCGGGGAGCTGTTTTTT.